What follows is one T cell receptor (beta chain) and its context. Its antigen is not known. The data originate from a study of STAT3 mutations in large granular lymphocyte leukemia. Findings and limits, study-wide: Every T-LGLL patient had at least one immunodominant TCRbeta clonotype. Suggested: STAT3 mutation was not the ancestral event for these clonal expansions.

V lost 0 bases and J lost 4, with 4 bases in between. From germline, CDR1 is SGHRS and CDR2 YFSETQ. The CDR3 is 12 amino acids. Assay used: immunoSEQ multiplex PCR; TCRdb lists only in-frame clones, some missing. The sample lists about 39,000 clones, approximately 78% occurring once. The source of this sequence is a human donor with T large granular lymphocyte leukemia. Some clones in this sample may be carry-over from other donors' samples. Sequenced sample: PBMCs. The chain joins TRBV5-1 to TRBJ1-2; D ambiguous. The DNA for the CDR3 is TGCGCCAGCAGCTTGGACAGCTATGGCTACACCTTC. Translating gives CASSLDSYGYTF.